These 26 T cell receptor beta chains share one sample of origin, sequenced in a study of response to subunit inactivated influenza vaccine. MiXCR was run by TCRdb on the RT-PCR reads, yielding one entry per CDR3 protein. The sample yields approximately 680,000 distinct CDR3 sequences, 15% to 19% seen once. The sequencing used PBMCs from blood, collected roughly 12 days after vaccination. The origin of the receptors is a man aged 50-60 years who received an inactivated influenza vaccine.

J is TRBJ2-1 and V is TRBV3-1; TRBD2 is a possible D gene (6 bases). The V end lost 1 base, the J end lost 1 base, and 11 bases lay between the germline ends. CDR3 size: 16 residues. From germline, CDR1 is LGHDT and CDR2 YNNKEL (reference sequence). The CDR3 is CASSQGDFLSYNEQFF. The CDR3 DNA is TGTGCCAGCAGCCAAGGGGACTTCCTTTCCTACAATGAGCAGTTCTTC.

This clonotype has more than one count but fewer than ten. The chain carries TRBV7-4 and TRBJ2-2, with TRBD2 matching over 12 bases. Trimming took 7 bases from V and 4 from J; bases not matched to a gene: 13. The V gene's germline CDR1 is SGHVT and CDR2 SQSDAQ. This CDR3 comprises 18 residues. The CDR3 loop reads CASILRLAGGPGTGELFF. The CDR3 DNA reads TGTGCCAGCATCCTGCGGCTAGCGGGAGGGCCGGGCACCGGGGAGCTGTTTTTT.

The chain uses TRBV28 and TRBJ2-1, with D unclear. Germline V gives CDR1 MDHEN, CDR2 SYDVKM. V was clipped by 5 bases and J by 1 base, with 12 bases between them. The CDR3 is 15 amino acids. The CDR3 DNA sequence: TGTGCCAGCAGTGCACCCGGACCATCCTACAATGAGCAGTTCTTC. This codes for CASSAPGPSYNEQFF.

This clonotype was found a few times. V and J are TRBV20-1 and TRBJ2-3, with D hard to call. V was pared by 1 base and J by 1 base, with 18 bases between. The length of the CDR3 is 17 residues. From germline, CDR1 is DFQATT and CDR2 SNEGSKA (reference sequence). The CDR3 DNA sequence: TGCAGTGCTAGAGGTTCTGATCATTTACGGGGCACAGATACGCAGTATTTT. Encoded protein: CSARGSDHLRGTDTQYF.

The rearrangement links TRBV2 to TRBJ2-3, with no clear D. The CDR3 consists of 18 residues. The germline CDR1 and CDR2 sequences are SNHLY and FYNNEI. The germline V and J ends were trimmed by 8 bases and 0 bases, with 24 bases remaining between them. Here the CDR3 reads CASRSRRPYRISTDTQYF. As DNA, the CDR3 is TGTGCCAGCCGGTCACGCCGACCTTACCGAATTAGCACAGATACGCAGTATTTT.

This clonotype appeared a few times. The chain links TRBV7-9 to TRBJ2-2; no clear D gene. The CDR3 totals 14 residues. Between the trimmed V and J ends, which lost 3 bases and 6 bases, there was a span of 11 bases. Per germline, CDR1 SEHNR and CDR2 FQNEAQ (reference sequence). In DNA, the CDR3 is TGTGCCAGCAGCTTCGGGTCCCGGTCCGGGGAGCTGTTTTTT. This translates into CASSFGSRSGELFF.

This clonotype was observed a handful of times. This chain joins TRBV12-3 or TRBV12-4 and TRBJ2-7; 11 bases align to TRBD2. The CDR3 is made up of 15 amino acids. With 6 bases clipped from V and 2 bases from J, the junction kept 6 bases outside the gene matches. This CDR3 is CASSFSGRAAYEQYF. The CDR3 DNA reads TGTGCCAGCAGCTTTAGCGGGAGGGCCGCCTACGAGCAGTACTTC.

This clonotype has a count of ten or more. This chain links TRBV20-1 with TRBJ2-1; TRBD2 matches 7 bases. This CDR3 is 18 amino acids long. The germline gives CDR1 DFQATT, CDR2 SNEGSKA (reference sequence). V lost 3 bases to trimming and J lost 0 bases; unmatched junction nucleotides: 14. In DNA, the CDR3 is TGCAGTGCTAGCCGGGACTACCCAAAAGTGAGCTCCTACAATGAGCAGTTCTTC. Translation: CSASRDYPKVSSYNEQFF.

This clonotype was seen many times. This sequence joins TRBV12-3 or TRBV12-4 and TRBJ2-2; D gene uncertain. The V end was cut by 1 base, the J end by 3 bases, with 0 bases between. The CDR3 loop spans 12 amino acids. Written as DNA, the CDR3 is TGTGCCAGCAGTTTAGACACCGGGGAGCTGTTTTTT. Translation gives CASSLDTGELFF.

The rearrangement links TRBV9 to TRBJ1-1; D is possibly TRBD1 (6 bases). Germline CDR1 is SGDLS and CDR2 is YYNGEE. The CDR3 spans 14 residues. V was shortened by 4 bases and J by 5 bases, with 15 bases between the two germline ends. CDR3 residues: CASSPSPRGTEAFF. CDR3 sequence (DNA): TGTGCCAGCAGCCCCAGTCCGAGGGGGACTGAAGCTTTCTTT.

This clonotype came up many times. This rearrangement joins TRBV7-9 to TRBJ2-1, with TRBD1 matching 8 bases. The germline CDR1 and CDR2 sequences are SEHNR and FQNEAQ (reference sequence). This CDR3 comprises 15 residues. Trimming cost V 3 bases and J 6 bases; bases outside gene matches: 7. Written as DNA, the CDR3 is TGTGCCAGCAGCTTGGCGGGACAGGTCAGCAATGAGCAGTTCTTC. This codes for CASSLAGQVSNEQFF.

This chain uses TRBV3-1 with TRBJ2-7; D may be TRBD1 or TRBD2 (6 bases each). The V gene lost 0 bases and the J gene lost 0 bases, with 15 bases spanning the gap. This CDR3 is 17 amino acids long. In germline, CDR1 is LGHDT, CDR2 YNNKEL (reference sequence). The CDR3 spells CASSQDEGGQSSYEQYF. The DNA for the CDR3 is TGTGCCAGCAGCCAAGATGAGGGGGGTCAATCCTCCTACGAGCAGTACTTC.

This clonotype has a count of ten or more. The V gene is TRBV12-3 or TRBV12-4, the J gene TRBJ1-1; perhaps TRBD1 as D (5 bases). The V gene lost 3 bases and the J gene lost 5 bases, with 13 bases spanning the gap. This CDR3 comprises 14 residues. The CDR3 region is CASSFGRGPTEAFF. CDR3 in DNA: TGTGCCAGCAGTTTTGGGCGGGGCCCAACTGAAGCTTTCTTT.

J is TRBJ2-7 and V is TRBV5-1; D is unclear. This CDR3 is built from 14 residues. CDR1 is SGHRS and CDR2 is YFSETQ in the germline V gene. The germline V and J ends were trimmed by 4 bases and 2 bases, with 13 bases remaining between them. CDR3 nucleotides: TGCGCCAGCAGCCTCAACGTGGCCGCCTACGAGCAGTACTTC. Protein product: CASSLNVAAYEQYF.

The rearrangement uses TRBV7-9 and TRBJ2-7; 7 bases match TRBD1. V lost 2 bases and J lost 6; bases outside the gene matches: 7. Germline values: CDR1 SEHNR, CDR2 FQNEAQ (reference sequence). The CDR3 is 14 residues long. Here the CDR3 DNA reads TGTGCCAGCAGCTTACCAGGGGGTACGCTCGAGCAGTACTTC. Translated: CASSLPGGTLEQYF. Looking up the rest from reference TRBV7-9 and TRBJ2-7 gives the full variable domain: DTGVSQNPRHKITKRGQNVTFRCDPISEHNRLYWYRQTLGQGPEFLTYFQNEAQLEKSRLLSDRFSAERPKGSFSTLEIQRTEQGDSAMYLCASSLPGGTLEQYFGPGTRLTVT.

This clonotype has just a few counts. The V gene is TRBV7-2, the J gene TRBJ2-7, with D possibly being TRBD1 (5 bases). Germline V lookup: CDR1 SGHTA, CDR2 FQGNSA. V was pared by 0 bases and J by 4 bases, with 10 bases between. The CDR3 has 14 amino acids. Written as DNA, the CDR3 is TGTGCCAGCAGCTTAGCCATTTCAGGGTACGAGCAGTACTTC. Residues: CASSLAISGYEQYF.

The chain links TRBV20-1 to TRBJ2-1, with TRBD1 matching over 10 bases. With V trimmed by 5 bases and J by 5 bases, 9 bases remained unmatched. The CDR3 spans 15 residues. Germline CDR1 and CDR2: DFQATT and SNEGSKA (reference sequence). CDR3 loop: CSAGQTGGFDNEQFF. The CDR3 DNA reads as TGCAGTGCTGGCCAGACAGGGGGCTTCGACAATGAGCAGTTCTTC.

The V and J genes are TRBV12-3 or TRBV12-4 and TRBJ2-5; D is undetermined. This CDR3 has 14 residues. With 5 bases removed from V and 0 bases from J, the gap between germline ends came to 10 bases. Here the CDR3 reads CASSRTSYQETQYF. CDR3 DNA sequence: TGTGCCAGCAGTCGGACGAGTTACCAAGAGACCCAGTACTTC.

V usage is TRBV18 and J usage is TRBJ2-7; 9 bases agree with TRBD2. Germline trimming cut 3 bases from V and 7 bases from J; bases unmatched to any gene: 16. Germline V gene sequence: CDR1 KGHSH, CDR2 LQKENI. The CDR3 spans 17 residues. This CDR3 reads CASSPPLPGTSPTEQYF. CDR3 DNA sequence: TGTGCCAGCTCACCTCCATTACCCGGGACTAGCCCAACAGAGCAGTACTTC.

The chain links TRBV5-8 to TRBJ1-2, with D hard to call. The V end lost 1 base, the J end lost 4 bases, and 8 bases lay between the germline ends. CDR1 is SGHTS and CDR2 is YDEGEE in the germline V gene. The CDR3 sequence is 13 residues long. The CDR3 region has the DNA TGTGCCAGCAGCTTGATTCTCGCCTATGGCTACACCTTC. Its translation is CASSLILAYGYTF.

The chain couples TRBV7-6 to TRBJ2-5; 10 bases fit TRBD1. The CDR3 spans 23 residues. V shed 1 base and J 5 bases; nucleotides not matched to a gene: 28. The germline CDR1 and CDR2 sequences are SGHVS and FNYEAQ. The CDR3 DNA reads TGTGCCAGCAGCTTAGTACCGCCCACATCCGCGAATGTGGGACAGGGGTATAGGGAGACCCAGTACTTC. This sequence encodes CASSLVPPTSANVGQGYRETQYF.

This clonotype was detected only a few times. This rearrangement joins TRBV27 to TRBJ2-3; 8 nucleotides match TRBD2. This CDR3 region has 16 residues. J gave up 0 bases and V 5 bases, and 7 bases lay outside the gene matches. In germline, CDR1 is MNHEY, CDR2 SMNVEV (reference sequence). The CDR3 sequence: CASSRSASGSTDTQYF. CDR3 DNA sequence: TGTGCCAGCAGTCGAAGTGCTAGCGGGAGCACAGATACGCAGTATTTT.

This clonotype has a handful of counts. This rearrangement joins TRBV20-1 to TRBJ2-3; 11 bases agree with TRBD1. The CDR3 covers 15 residues. The germline V gene encodes CDR1 DFQATT and CDR2 SNEGSKA (reference sequence). The J segment lost 4 bases and the V segment lost 4 bases, leaving 7 bases of the junction unmatched. CDR3 protein: CSATRTGGVSDTQYF. CDR3 sequence (DNA): TGCAGTGCTACCCGGACAGGGGGCGTATCAGATACGCAGTATTTT.

This clonotype was seen more than once but under ten times. The V and J genes are TRBV5-1 and TRBJ1-1, with a tentative D call TRBD1 (6 bases). Looked up from germline, CDR1 is SGHRS and CDR2 is YFSETQ. V dropped 2 bases and J dropped 2 bases, with 10 bases sitting between them. CDR3 size: 14 residues. CDR3 in DNA: TGCGCCAGCAGCTTACAGGGATATAACACTGAAGCTTTCTTT. This gives the protein CASSLQGYNTEAFF.

This clonotype has just a few counts. J is TRBJ2-3 and V is TRBV5-1; 9 bases line up with TRBD1. Losses at the gene ends were 5 bases for V and 2 bases for J; bases not matched to a gene: 6. The CDR3 loop spans 15 amino acids. Germline V CDR1 and CDR2: SGHRS, YFSETQ. CDR3 amino acids: CASSKDRGDTDTQYF. CDR3 coding DNA: TGCGCCAGCAGTAAAGACAGGGGGGACACAGATACGCAGTATTTT.

This clonotype was recorded a few times. The rearrangement uses TRBV6-6 and TRBJ1-5; the D is unclear. CDR3 length: 13 amino acids. Trimming removed 0 bases from V and 5 bases from J, with 5 bases in between. The V gene's germline CDR1 is MNHNY and CDR2 SVGAGI (reference sequence). CDR3 protein: CASSYSKDQPQHF. The DNA of the CDR3 is TGTGCCAGCAGTTACTCAAAGGATCAGCCCCAGCATTTT.